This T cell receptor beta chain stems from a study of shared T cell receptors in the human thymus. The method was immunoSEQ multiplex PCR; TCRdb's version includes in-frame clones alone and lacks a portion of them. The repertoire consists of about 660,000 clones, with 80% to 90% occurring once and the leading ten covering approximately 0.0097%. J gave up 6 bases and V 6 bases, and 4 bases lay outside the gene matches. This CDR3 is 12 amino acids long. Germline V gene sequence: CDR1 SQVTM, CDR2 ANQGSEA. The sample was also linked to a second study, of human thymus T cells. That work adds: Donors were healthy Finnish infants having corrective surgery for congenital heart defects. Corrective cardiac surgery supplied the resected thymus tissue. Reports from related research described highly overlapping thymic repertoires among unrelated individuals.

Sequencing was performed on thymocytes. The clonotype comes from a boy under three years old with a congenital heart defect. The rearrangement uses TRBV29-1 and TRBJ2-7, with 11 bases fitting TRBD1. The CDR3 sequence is CSVEGQGGEQYF. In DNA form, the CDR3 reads TGCAGCGTGGAGGGACAGGGGGGCGAGCAGTACTTC.